This T cell receptor (beta chain) appears in the sequencing data of a study of shared T cell receptors in the human thymus. Assay used: immunoSEQ multiplex PCR; TCRdb lists only in-frame clones, some missing. Here the sample spans roughly 410,000 clones, roughly 94% being singletons. Germline V gene sequence: CDR1 MDHEN, CDR2 SYDVKM. Trimming at V came to 5 bases and at J to 1 base, leaving 7 bases not matched to a gene. This CDR3 spans 15 amino acids. The specimen was thymocytes. The source is a human donor. The J gene is TRBJ2-7, the V gene TRBV28, with 8 nucleotides matching TRBD2. The DNA for the CDR3 is TGTGCCAGCAGTCTCTCTAGCGGGCTTTCCTACGAGCAGTACTTC. Its protein product is CASSLSSGLSYEQYF.